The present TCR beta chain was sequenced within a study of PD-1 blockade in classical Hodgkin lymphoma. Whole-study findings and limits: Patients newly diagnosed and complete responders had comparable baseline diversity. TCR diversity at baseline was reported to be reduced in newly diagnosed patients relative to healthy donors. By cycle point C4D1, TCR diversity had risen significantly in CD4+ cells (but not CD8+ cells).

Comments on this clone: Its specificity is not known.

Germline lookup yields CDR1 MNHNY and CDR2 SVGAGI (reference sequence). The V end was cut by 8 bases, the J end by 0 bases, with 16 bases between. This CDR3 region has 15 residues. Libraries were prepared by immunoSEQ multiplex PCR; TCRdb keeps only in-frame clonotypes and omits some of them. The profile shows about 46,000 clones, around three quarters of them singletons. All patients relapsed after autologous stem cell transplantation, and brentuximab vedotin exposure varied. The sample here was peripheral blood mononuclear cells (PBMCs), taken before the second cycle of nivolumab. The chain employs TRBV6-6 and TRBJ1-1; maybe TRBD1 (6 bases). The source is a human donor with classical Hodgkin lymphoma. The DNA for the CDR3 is TGTGCCAGCGGGCGGCAGGGGATGATGAACACTGAAGCTTTCTTT. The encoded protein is CASGRQGMMNTEAFF.